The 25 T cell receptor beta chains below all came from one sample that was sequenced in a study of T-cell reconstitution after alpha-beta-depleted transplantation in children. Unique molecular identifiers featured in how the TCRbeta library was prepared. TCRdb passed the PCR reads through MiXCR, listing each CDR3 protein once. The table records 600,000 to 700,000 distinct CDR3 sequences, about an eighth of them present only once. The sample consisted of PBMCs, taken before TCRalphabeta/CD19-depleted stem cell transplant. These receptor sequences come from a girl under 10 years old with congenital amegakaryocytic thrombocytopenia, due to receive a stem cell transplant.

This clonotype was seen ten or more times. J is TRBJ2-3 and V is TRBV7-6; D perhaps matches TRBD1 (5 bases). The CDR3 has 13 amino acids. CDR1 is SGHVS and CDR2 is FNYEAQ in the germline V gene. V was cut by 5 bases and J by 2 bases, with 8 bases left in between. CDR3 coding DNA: TGTGCCAGCAGCCCGACAGCCACAGATACGCAGTATTTT. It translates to CASSPTATDTQYF. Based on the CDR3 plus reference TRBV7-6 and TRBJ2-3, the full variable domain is GAGVSQSPRYKVTKRGQDVALRCDPISGHVSLYWYRQALGQGPEFLTYFNYEAQQDKSGLPNDRFSAERPEGSISTLTIQRTEQRDSAMYRCASSPTATDTQYFGPGTRLTVL.

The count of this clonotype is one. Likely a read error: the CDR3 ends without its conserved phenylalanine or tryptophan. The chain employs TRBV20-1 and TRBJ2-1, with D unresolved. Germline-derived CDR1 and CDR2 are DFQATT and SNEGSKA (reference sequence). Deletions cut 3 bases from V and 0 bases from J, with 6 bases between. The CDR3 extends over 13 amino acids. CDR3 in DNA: TGCAGTGCTAGCCCAGGCTCCTACAATGAGCAGTTCTTG. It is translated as CSASPGSYNEQFL.

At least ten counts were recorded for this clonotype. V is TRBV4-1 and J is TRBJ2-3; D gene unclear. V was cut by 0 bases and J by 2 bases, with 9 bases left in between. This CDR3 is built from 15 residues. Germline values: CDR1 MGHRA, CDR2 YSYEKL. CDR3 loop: CASSQDLHYTDTQYF. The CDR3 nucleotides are TGCGCCAGCAGCCAAGATCTCCACTACACAGATACGCAGTATTTT.

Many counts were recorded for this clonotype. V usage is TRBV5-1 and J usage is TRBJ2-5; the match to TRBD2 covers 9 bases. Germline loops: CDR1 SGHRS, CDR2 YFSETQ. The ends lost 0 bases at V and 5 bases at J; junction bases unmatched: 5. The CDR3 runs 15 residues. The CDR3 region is CASSLVAGVKETQYF. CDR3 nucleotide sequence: TGCGCCAGCAGCTTGGTAGCGGGAGTAAAGGAGACCCAGTACTTC. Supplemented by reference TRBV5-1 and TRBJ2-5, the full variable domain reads KAGVTQTPRYLIKTRGQQVTLSCSPISGHRSVSWYQQTPGQGLQFLFEYFSETQRNKGNFPGRFSGRQFSNSRSEMNVSTLELGDSALYLCASSLVAGVKETQYFGPGTRLLVL.

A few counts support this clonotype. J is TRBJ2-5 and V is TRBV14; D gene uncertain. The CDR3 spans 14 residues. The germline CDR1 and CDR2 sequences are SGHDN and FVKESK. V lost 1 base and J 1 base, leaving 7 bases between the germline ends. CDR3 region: CASSQAGSQETQYF. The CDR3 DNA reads TGTGCCAGCAGCCAAGCGGGCAGCCAAGAGACCCAGTACTTC.

The CDR3 loop reads CASSLTSGANEQFF. The CDR3 nucleotides read TGCGCCAGCAGCTTAACTAGCGGGGCCAATGAGCAGTTCTTC. This chain joins TRBV5-1 and TRBJ2-1, with 10 bases identical to TRBD2. CDR3 length: 14 residues. J was trimmed by 6 bases and V by 2 bases; bases with no gene match: 2. In germline, CDR1 is SGHRS, CDR2 YFSETQ.

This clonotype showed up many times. The CDR3 here is CSATILLAGAYNEQFF. CDR3 nucleotides: TGCAGTGCTACGATTTTGCTAGCGGGAGCCTACAATGAGCAGTTCTTC. The chain joins TRBV20-1 to TRBJ2-1; TRBD2 matches 10 bases. Germline values: CDR1 DFQATT, CDR2 SNEGSKA (reference sequence). J lost 2 bases, V lost 4 bases, and 8 bases had no gene match. This CDR3 spans 16 amino acids.

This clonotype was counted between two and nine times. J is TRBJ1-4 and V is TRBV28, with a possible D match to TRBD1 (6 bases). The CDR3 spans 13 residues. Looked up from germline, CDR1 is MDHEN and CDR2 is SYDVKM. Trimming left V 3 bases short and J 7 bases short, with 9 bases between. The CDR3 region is CASSLGGFEKLFF. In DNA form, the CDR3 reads TGTGCCAGCAGTTTGGGGGGCTTTGAAAAACTGTTTTTT.

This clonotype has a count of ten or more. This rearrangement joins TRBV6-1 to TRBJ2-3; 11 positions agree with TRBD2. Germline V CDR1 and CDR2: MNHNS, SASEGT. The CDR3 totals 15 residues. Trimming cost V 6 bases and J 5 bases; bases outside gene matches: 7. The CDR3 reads CASSSVTSGRDTQYF. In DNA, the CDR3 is TGTGCCAGCAGCTCGGTCACTAGCGGGAGAGATACGCAGTATTTT.

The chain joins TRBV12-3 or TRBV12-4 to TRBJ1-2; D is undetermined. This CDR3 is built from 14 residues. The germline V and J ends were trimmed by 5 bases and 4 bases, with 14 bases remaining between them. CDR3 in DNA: TGTGCCAGCAGTCAATTACCTTACAGCTATGGCTACACCTTC. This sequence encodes CASSQLPYSYGYTF.

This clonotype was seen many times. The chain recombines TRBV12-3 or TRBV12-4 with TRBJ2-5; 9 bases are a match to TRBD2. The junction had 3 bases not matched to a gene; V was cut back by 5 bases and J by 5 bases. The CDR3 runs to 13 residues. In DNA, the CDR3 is TGTGCCAGCAGTCTGGGACTAGCTGAGACCCAGTACTTC. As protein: CASSLGLAETQYF.

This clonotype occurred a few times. CDR3 amino acids: CASSLAERDSQGDTQYF. Written as DNA, the CDR3 is TGTGCCAGCAGTTTAGCTGAAAGGGACTCCCAGGGAGATACGCAGTATTTT. The genes are TRBV28 and TRBJ2-3, with TRBD2 as a possible D gene (6 bases). The CDR3 length is 17 residues. Trimming cost V 2 bases and J 5 bases, with 20 bases left between them. CDR1 and CDR2 (germline): MDHEN, SYDVKM.

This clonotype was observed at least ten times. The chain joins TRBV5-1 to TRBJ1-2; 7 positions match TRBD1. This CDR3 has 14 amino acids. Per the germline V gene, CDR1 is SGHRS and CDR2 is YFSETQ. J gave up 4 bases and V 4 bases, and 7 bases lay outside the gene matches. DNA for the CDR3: TGCGCCAGCAGCGAAACAGGGGTCGGCTATGGCTACACCTTC. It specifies CASSETGVGYGYTF.

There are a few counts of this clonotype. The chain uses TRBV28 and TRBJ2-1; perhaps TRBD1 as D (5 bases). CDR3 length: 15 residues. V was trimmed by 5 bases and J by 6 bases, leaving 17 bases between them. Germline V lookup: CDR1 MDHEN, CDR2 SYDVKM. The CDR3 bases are TGTGCCAGCAGTCCAGGGCCCCTACGCGGCAATGAGCAGTTCTTC. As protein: CASSPGPLRGNEQFF.

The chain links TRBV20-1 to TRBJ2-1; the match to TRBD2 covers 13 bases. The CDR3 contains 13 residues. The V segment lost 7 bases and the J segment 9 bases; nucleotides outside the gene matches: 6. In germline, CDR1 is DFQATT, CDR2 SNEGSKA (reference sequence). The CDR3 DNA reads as TGCAGTGACAGACTAGCGGGAGGCCGTGAGCAGTTCTTC. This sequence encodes CSDRLAGGREQFF.

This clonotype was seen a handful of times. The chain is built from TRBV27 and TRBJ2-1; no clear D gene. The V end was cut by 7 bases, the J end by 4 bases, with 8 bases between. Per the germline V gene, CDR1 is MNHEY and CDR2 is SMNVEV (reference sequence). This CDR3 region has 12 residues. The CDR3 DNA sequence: TGTGCCAGCAACACCCCGTACAATGAGCAGTTCTTC. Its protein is CASNTPYNEQFF.

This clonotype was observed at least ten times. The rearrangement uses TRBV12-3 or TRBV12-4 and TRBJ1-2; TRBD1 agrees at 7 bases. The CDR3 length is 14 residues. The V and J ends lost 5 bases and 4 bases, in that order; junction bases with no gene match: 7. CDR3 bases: TGTGCCAGCAGTCCACGACAGGGCCTCTATGGCTACACCTTC. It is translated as CASSPRQGLYGYTF.

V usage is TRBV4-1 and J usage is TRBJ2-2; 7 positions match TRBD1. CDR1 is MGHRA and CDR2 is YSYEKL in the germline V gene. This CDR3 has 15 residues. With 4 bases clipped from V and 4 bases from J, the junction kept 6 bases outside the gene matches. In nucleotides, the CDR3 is TGCGCCAGCAGCCCGACAGGGATAGGCACCGGGGAGCTGTTTTTT. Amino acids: CASSPTGIGTGELFF.

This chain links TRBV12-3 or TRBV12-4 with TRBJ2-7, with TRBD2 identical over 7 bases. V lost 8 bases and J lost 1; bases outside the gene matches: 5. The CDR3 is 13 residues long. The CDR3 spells CASSRERSYEQYF. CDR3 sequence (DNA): TGTGCCAGCTCGCGGGAGAGGTCCTACGAGCAGTACTTC.

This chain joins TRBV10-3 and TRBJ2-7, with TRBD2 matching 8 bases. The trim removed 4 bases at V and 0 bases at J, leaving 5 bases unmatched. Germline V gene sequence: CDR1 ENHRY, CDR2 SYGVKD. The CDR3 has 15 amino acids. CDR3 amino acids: CAISGVAGSSYEQYF. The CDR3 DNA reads TGTGCCATCAGTGGGGTAGCGGGGAGCTCCTACGAGCAGTACTTC.

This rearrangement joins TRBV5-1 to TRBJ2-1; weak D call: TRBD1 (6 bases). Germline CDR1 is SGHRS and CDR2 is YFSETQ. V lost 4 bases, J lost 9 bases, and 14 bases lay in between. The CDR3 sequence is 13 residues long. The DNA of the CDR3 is TGCGCCAGCAGCATCGGGACAAGGACTGAGCAGTTCTTC. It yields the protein CASSIGTRTEQFF.

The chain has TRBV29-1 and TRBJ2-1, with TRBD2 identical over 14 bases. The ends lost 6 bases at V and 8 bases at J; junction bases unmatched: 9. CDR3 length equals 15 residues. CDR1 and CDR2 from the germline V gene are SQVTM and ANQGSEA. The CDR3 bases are TGCAGCGTCGTGGGACTAGCGGGAGTTCGGGATGAGCAGTTCTTC. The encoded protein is CSVVGLAGVRDEQFF.

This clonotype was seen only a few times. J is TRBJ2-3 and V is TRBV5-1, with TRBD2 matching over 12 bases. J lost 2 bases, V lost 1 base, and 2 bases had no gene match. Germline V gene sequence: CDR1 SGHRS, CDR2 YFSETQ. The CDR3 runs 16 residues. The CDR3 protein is CASSLTSGRTTDTQYF. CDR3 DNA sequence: TGCGCCAGCAGCTTGACTAGCGGGAGGACCACAGATACGCAGTATTTT.

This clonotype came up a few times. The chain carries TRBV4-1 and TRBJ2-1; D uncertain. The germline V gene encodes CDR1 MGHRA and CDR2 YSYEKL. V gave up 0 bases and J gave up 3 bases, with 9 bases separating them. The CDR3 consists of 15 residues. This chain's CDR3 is CASSQELQVYNEQFF. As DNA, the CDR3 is TGCGCCAGCAGCCAAGAGTTGCAGGTCTACAATGAGCAGTTCTTC.

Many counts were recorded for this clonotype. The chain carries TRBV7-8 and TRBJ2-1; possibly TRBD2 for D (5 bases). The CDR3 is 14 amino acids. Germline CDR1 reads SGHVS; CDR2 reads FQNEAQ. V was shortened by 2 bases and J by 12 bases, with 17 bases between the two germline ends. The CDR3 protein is CASSLRWEPLGQFF. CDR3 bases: TGTGCCAGCAGCTTACGATGGGAGCCCCTCGGGCAGTTCTTC.